The 20 T cell receptor beta chains listed next were all sequenced from one sample in a study of blood T cells in healthy people across ages (dated by TCRdb to the mid-2010s). Libraries were prepared through 5' RACE. Sequencing instrument: Illumina HiSeq 2500. The second PCR ran for roughly 6 to 11 cycles and used a J-beta primer mix along with a sample-barcoded 5' primer. TCRdb reanalyzed the raw reads on its own, using fastp at Q25 for trimming and MiXCR for clone calling, and kept in-frame beta chains. Rows are combined by CDR3 protein, so each entry shows the most common genes and DNA. The sample yields hundreds of thousands of distinct CDR3 sequences; just over 55% were counted once. The top ten constitute about a quarter of the sample. The sample was blood. The origin of the receptors is a man aged 35-49 years in good health.

For this clonotype: One junction end disagrees with the germline gene, perhaps due to a read error. The V and J genes are TRBV4-1 and TRBJ2-7; 8 nucleotides match TRBD2. The CDR3 consists of 15 residues. CDR1 MGHRA and CDR2 YSYEKL come from the germline V gene. The CDR3 DNA reads as TGCACCAGCAGCCCCCCCACGGGAGGGTCGTACGAGCAGTACTTC. Amino acid sequence: CTSSPPTGGSYEQYF.

This chain links TRBV20-1 with TRBJ1-6, with 7 bases identical to TRBD1. CDR3 length: 16 amino acids. V trimming: 1 base; J trimming: 5 bases; junction bases outside the gene matches: 8. Germline assignment: CDR1 DFQATT and CDR2 SNEGSKA (reference sequence). CDR3 protein: CSARAGGQLNNSPLHF. DNA for the CDR3: TGCAGTGCTAGAGCGGGGGGACAGCTGAATAATTCACCCCTCCACTTT.

This chain connects TRBV20-1 to TRBJ2-5; TRBD2 agrees at 9 bases. The CDR3 has 16 amino acids. Germline-derived CDR1 and CDR2 are DFQATT and SNEGSKA (reference sequence). J gave up 4 bases and V 3 bases, and 12 bases lay outside the gene matches. CDR3 coding DNA: TGCAGTGCTAGCTCCCTAGCGGGGTTCTCGGGAGAGACCCAGTACTTC. As protein: CSASSLAGFSGETQYF.

This clonotype occurred a few times. The CDR3 here is CASSFRDRYNEQFF. The CDR3 coding sequence is TGTGCCAGCAGCTTCCGGGACAGATACAATGAGCAGTTCTTC. The V gene is TRBV5-6, the J gene TRBJ2-1; 7 positions match TRBD1. CDR3 size: 14 residues. V gave up 2 bases and J gave up 4 bases; unmatched junction bases: 3. The germline CDR1 and CDR2 sequences are SGHDT and YYEEEE.

This clonotype has a handful of counts. V and J are TRBV6-1 and TRBJ1-1; 10 positions agree with TRBD1. Germline CDR1 reads MNHNS; CDR2 reads SASEGT. CDR3 length equals 14 residues. Unmatched junction bases numbered 6, after V lost 8 bases and J lost 3 bases. The DNA of the CDR3 is TGTGCCAGCGGGGATGGGACAGGGGACACTGAAGCTTTCTTT. It yields the protein CASGDGTGDTEAFF.

The V gene is TRBV2, the J gene TRBJ1-2, with D perhaps matching TRBD1 (5 bases). The CDR3 contains 16 residues. Germline loops: CDR1 SNHLY, CDR2 FYNNEI. Trimming took off 0 bases at V and 0 bases at J, with 11 bases between the two ends. In DNA form, the CDR3 reads TGTGCCAGCAGTGAAGCGCACGGCAGGGCTAACTATGGCTACACCTTC. Translating gives CASSEAHGRANYGYTF.

The chain carries TRBV6-5 and TRBJ2-7, with 7 nucleotides matching TRBD1. This CDR3 is 15 amino acids long. Germline values: CDR1 MNHEY, CDR2 SVGAGI. J lost 0 bases, V lost 7 bases, and 9 bases had no gene match. CDR3: CASTTRDSYSYEQYF. The CDR3 nucleotides read TGTGCCAGCACAACCCGGGACAGTTACTCCTACGAGCAGTACTTC.

This chain connects TRBV5-1 to TRBJ2-4, with TRBD2 matching over 13 bases. V shed 4 bases and J 8 bases; nucleotides not matched to a gene: 9. The CDR3 is 16 amino acids. Germline V lookup: CDR1 SGHRS, CDR2 YFSETQ. The CDR3 loop is CASSPGLAGSDYIQYF. DNA for the CDR3: TGCGCCAGCAGCCCGGGACTAGCGGGATCGGATTACATTCAGTACTTC.

This chain uses TRBV28 with TRBJ1-5; a weak D match, TRBD1 (6 bases). The CDR3 extends over 14 amino acids. V was pared by 7 bases and J by 7 bases, with 17 bases between. Germline CDR1 is MDHEN and CDR2 is SYDVKM. DNA for the CDR3: TGTGCCAGCAATAACAGGGAGAGTGGGCAGCCCCAGCATTTT. This encodes CASNNRESGQPQHF.

The gene calls are TRBV5-4 and TRBJ2-3; TRBD2 agrees at 10 bases. Germline CDR1 and CDR2: SGHNT and YYREEE (reference sequence). The CDR3 has 16 amino acids. After removal of 4 bases from V and 6 bases from J, the junction contained 11 bases not matched to a gene. The CDR3 spells CASSQRPSGSIDTQYF. The CDR3 DNA sequence: TGTGCCAGCAGCCAGCGCCCTAGCGGGAGCATCGATACGCAGTATTTT.

This clonotype was seen only a few times. The chain joins TRBV7-2 to TRBJ2-7; D remains unclear. The CDR3 is 14 residues long. Trimming shortened V by 5 bases and J by 3 bases, and 14 bases separated the two germline ends. The V gene's germline CDR1 is SGHTA and CDR2 FQGNSA. CDR3 coding DNA: TGTGCCAGCAGCCCCGTCGGTCCTCACTACGAGCAGTACTTC. It codes for CASSPVGPHYEQYF.

V usage is TRBV10-3 and J usage is TRBJ2-1, with 7 bases lining up with TRBD2. Germline V gives CDR1 ENHRY, CDR2 SYGVKD. This CDR3 is 14 amino acids long. J gave up 4 bases and V 6 bases, and 6 bases lay outside the gene matches. The CDR3 loop is CAIRSSGDYNEQFF. Here the CDR3 DNA reads TGTGCCATCAGGTCTAGCGGAGATTACAATGAGCAGTTCTTC.

The sample holds a few counts of this clonotype. The germline gene is not matched at one end of the junction; a read error may be the cause. The chain combines TRBV29-1 with TRBJ1-1, with 7 bases matching TRBD1. Looked up from germline, CDR1 is SQVTM and CDR2 is ANQGSEA. The CDR3 is 14 amino acids. The CDR3 nucleotides are TGCAGCGGGGGAGACAGGGCGGGGAACCCTGAAGCTTTCTTT. This sequence encodes CSGGDRAGNPEAFF.

The chain employs TRBV7-9 and TRBJ1-2; a possible D gene is TRBD1 (6 bases). Trimming cost V 5 bases and J 10 bases, with 17 bases left between them. Germline CDR1 SEHNR, CDR2 FQNEAQ (reference sequence). The CDR3 runs 13 residues. The CDR3 region has the DNA TGTGCCAGCAGCGTCGGACAGCGTGGATTCTACACCTTC. It is translated as CASSVGQRGFYTF.

This clonotype occurred a few times. The CDR3 protein is CASTSGNRETQYF. The CDR3 region has the DNA TGCGCCAGCACTTCGGGAAACCGGGAGACCCAGTACTTC. V and J are TRBV10-2 and TRBJ2-5; D possibly corresponds to TRBD2 (5 bases). V was trimmed by 7 bases and J by 5 bases, leaving 14 bases between them. Germline V gives CDR1 WSHSY, CDR2 SAAADI. This CDR3 spans 13 amino acids.

In this sample, this clonotype turned up a few times. This chain joins TRBV6-2 or TRBV6-3 and TRBJ2-1; 9 bases map to TRBD1. With V trimmed by 4 bases and J by 8 bases, 12 bases remained unmatched. This CDR3 spans 16 amino acids. Germline loops: CDR1 MNHEY, CDR2 SVGEGT. In DNA form, the CDR3 reads TGTGCCAGCAGTTCGTTTCCGGGACAGGGCCGCGATGAGCAGTTCTTC. Protein product: CASSSFPGQGRDEQFF.

The chain has TRBV7-7 and TRBJ2-3; TRBD2 might be the D (6 bases). The CDR3 consists of 13 residues. The V end lost 8 bases, the J end lost 2 bases, and 11 bases lay between the germline ends. Germline CDR1 and CDR2: SSHAT and FNYEAQ (reference sequence). CDR3 bases: TGTGCCAGCTCCGGGGGATTCACAGATACGCAGTATTTT. The encoded protein is CASSGGFTDTQYF.

The V and J genes are TRBV20-1 and TRBJ2-5; a possible D gene is TRBD1 (5 bases). The CDR3 runs to 12 residues. Trimming removed 2 bases at V and 11 bases at J, with 15 bases between. CDR1 and CDR2 (germline): DFQATT, SNEGSKA (reference sequence). The CDR3 nucleotides read TGCAGTGCTAGATGGCAGGGCTATGAGCAGTACTTC. Protein: CSARWQGYEQYF.

This clonotype was seen just once. At one of its ends the junction is not consistent with the germline gene, which may arise from a read error. This chain joins TRBV20-1 and TRBJ2-1; D possibly corresponds to TRBD1 (5 bases). Germline loops: CDR1 DFQATT, CDR2 SNEGSKA (reference sequence). This CDR3 is 14 amino acids long. The CDR3 spells CSAKGLESYNGQFF. CDR3 nucleotides: TGCAGTGCTAAGGGGTTGGAGTCCTACAATGGGCAGTTCTTC.

The rearrangement joins TRBV20-1 to TRBJ1-4, with D tentatively TRBD1 (5 bases). V lost 3 bases, J lost 2 bases, and 16 bases lay in between. The CDR3 contains 16 residues. CDR1 and CDR2 (germline): DFQATT, SNEGSKA (reference sequence). The CDR3 DNA is TGCAGTGCTAGCCCCGGGGCCGGGGTCACTAATGAAAAACTGTTTTTT. Protein: CSASPGAGVTNEKLFF.